This record covers a single T cell receptor (beta chain). V dropped 4 bases and J dropped 4; count of bases not matched to a gene: 4. The germline V gene encodes CDR1 MGHRA and CDR2 YSYEKL. The length of the CDR3 is 14 residues. These data belong to a study of shared clonotypes between healthy human individuals. Study information: CD4 naive cells filled three plates per donor, CD4 memory three, CD8 naive two and CD8 memory one.

This table comes from immunoSEQ multiplex PCR, and its TCRdb copy is limited to in-frame clones, with some not included. The sample consists of hundreds of thousands of clones, approximately 73% of them appearing once. The sample taken for sequencing was memory CD4+ T cells sorted from blood. The subset denotes: CD45RA-negative fraction. The chain employs TRBV4-1 and TRBJ2-7; TRBD2 agrees at 10 bases. The TCR originated in a woman aged 30 to 39 in good health. As DNA, the CDR3 is TGCGCCAGCAGCCCCGGGACTAGCGCTTACGAGCAGTACTTC. Its translation: CASSPGTSAYEQYF.